The 32 T cell receptor beta chains listed next were all sequenced from one sample in a study of OX40 agonist ivuxolimab in advanced cancers. The library came from the immunoSEQ multiplex PCR assay. Imported from immuneACCESS, the table was reduced by TCRdb to in-frame sequences with V and J called. These copies leave out some clones; in studies compared against another copy, an unresolved V gene accounts for under half, and the cause of the remainder is not known. The sample has 35,000 to 45,000 clones on record, less than 85% of them singletons. Around a quarter of the sample belongs to the ten largest clones. This specimen was CD4+ or CD8+ T cells sorted from blood, taken in a trial of the OX40 agonist ivuxolimab. The source of these receptors is an adult with an advanced solid tumor such as melanoma, head and neck, liver or kidney cancer.

The chain couples TRBV6-6 to TRBJ1-2; possible D gene TRBD1, 6 bases. The germline gives CDR1 MNHNY, CDR2 SVGAGI (reference sequence). The CDR3 runs to 13 residues. Trimming left V 7 bases short and J 7 bases short, with 16 bases between. CDR3 in DNA: TGTGCCAGCACTGCAACAGGGTTGGCTGGCTACACCTTC. It is translated as CASTATGLAGYTF.

The J gene is TRBJ1-3, the V gene TRBV30; D ambiguous. CDR3 length equals 15 residues. Germline values: CDR1 GTSNPN, CDR2 SVGIG (reference sequence). Trimming removed 0 bases at V and 0 bases at J, with 9 bases between. The chain's CDR3 is CAWSVNRDSGNTIYF. CDR3 DNA: TGTGCCTGGAGTGTGAACAGAGACTCTGGAAACACCATATATTTT. Full variable domain (rest looked up from reference TRBV30 and TRBJ1-3): SQTIHQWPATLVQPVGSPLSLECTVEGTSNPNLYWYRQAAGRGLQLLFYSVGIGQISSEVPQNLSASRPQDRQFILSSKKLLLSDSGFYLCAWSVNRDSGNTIYFGEGSWLTVV.

The chain carries TRBV5-1 and TRBJ1-1; 11 positions match TRBD1. V was pared by 4 bases and J by 4 bases, with 3 bases of the junction left unmatched. The germline V gene encodes CDR1 SGHRS and CDR2 YFSETQ. The length of the CDR3 is 14 residues. The DNA of the CDR3 is TGCGCCAGCAGCGGGACAGGGGGGAGCACTGAAGCTTTCTTT. It is translated as CASSGTGGSTEAFF.

V and J are TRBV9 and TRBJ1-1; a weak D match, TRBD1 (5 bases). Trimming cost V 4 bases and J 3 bases, with 10 bases left between them. The CDR3 covers 13 residues. CDR1 and CDR2 (germline): SGDLS, YYNGEE. CDR3 DNA: TGTGCCAGCAGCATCCAGGGAGACACTGAAGCTTTCTTT. Translation: CASSIQGDTEAFF.

This clone appeared once. The chain carries TRBV6-5 and TRBJ2-7, with D perhaps TRBD2 (5 bases). The CDR3 consists of 10 residues. CDR1 MNHEY and CDR2 SVGAGI come from the germline V gene. Trimming removed 8 bases at V and 3 bases at J, with 5 bases between. This CDR3 is CASGSYEQYF. CDR3 DNA sequence: TGTGCCAGCGGGAGCTACGAGCAGTACTTC.

The chain has TRBV2 and TRBJ1-2; D is possibly TRBD1 (6 bases). Trimming shortened V by 4 bases and J by 7 bases, and 10 bases separated the two germline ends. CDR1 SNHLY and CDR2 FYNNEI come from the germline V gene. The CDR3 spans 12 residues. The CDR3 sequence is CASSGGGPGYTF. In DNA, the CDR3 is TGTGCCAGCAGTGGAGGGGGGCCTGGCTACACCTTC.

This clone was observed a few times. The V and J genes are TRBV6-1 and TRBJ1-2; D remains unclear. Germline CDR1 reads MNHNS; CDR2 reads SASEGT. This CDR3 spans 13 amino acids. Trimming cost V 10 bases and J 3 bases, with 15 bases left between them. CDR3 coding DNA: TGTGCCACTGGCAAAATACGGGACTATGGCTACACCTTC. As protein: CATGKIRDYGYTF.

This chain links TRBV18 with TRBJ1-6; 9 bases line up with TRBD1. This CDR3 is built from 14 residues. Germline CDR1 and CDR2: KGHSH and LQKENI. V lost 6 bases to trimming and J lost 7 bases; unmatched junction nucleotides: 4. The chain's CDR3 is CASSRGQGNSPLHF. DNA of the CDR3: TGTGCCAGCTCCCGGGGACAGGGCAATTCACCCCTCCACTTT.

The chain is built from TRBV6-1 and TRBJ2-7, with 7 bases aligning to TRBD2. There are 13 residues in the CDR3. J lost 4 bases, V lost 4 bases, and 4 bases had no gene match. CDR1 and CDR2 from the germline V gene are MNHNS and SASEGT. This chain's CDR3 is CASSVRGGYEQYV. CDR3 DNA: TGTGCCAGCAGTGTACGCGGGGGTTACGAGCAGTACGTC.

The J gene is TRBJ1-2, the V gene TRBV2; no firm D call. Germline V CDR1 and CDR2: SNHLY, FYNNEI. This CDR3 contains 14 residues. V was pared by 0 bases and J by 5 bases, with 10 bases between. CDR3 nucleotides: TGTGCCAGCAGTGAAGCCCGGACGGCTTATGGCTACACCTTC. Its translation: CASSEARTAYGYTF.

The V call is TRBV9, the J call TRBJ2-5; 10 bases match TRBD1. The CDR3 extends over 16 amino acids. Germline-derived CDR1 and CDR2 are SGDLS and YYNGEE. V lost 4 bases, J lost 3 bases, and 9 bases stayed unmatched. CDR3 in amino acids: CASSPEGQGSKETQYF. CDR3 DNA sequence: TGTGCCAGCAGCCCCGAGGGACAGGGGAGTAAAGAGACCCAGTACTTC.

The rearrangement uses TRBV6-5 and TRBJ1-1; no firm D call. The CDR3 is made up of 12 amino acids. V shed 6 bases and J shed 3 bases, with 8 bases lying between them. Per germline, CDR1 MNHEY and CDR2 SVGAGI. The CDR3 DNA follows: TGTGCCAGCAGAGCTACTTACACTGAAGCTTTCTTT. This encodes CASRATYTEAFF.

V usage is TRBV4-1 and J usage is TRBJ1-6; D might be TRBD1 (5 bases). The length of the CDR3 is 15 residues. Trimming left V 1 base short and J 7 bases short, with 11 bases between. CDR1 is MGHRA and CDR2 is YSYEKL in the germline V gene. This CDR3 is CASSQVQGSNSPLHF. CDR3 nucleotides: TGCGCCAGCAGCCAAGTCCAGGGAAGCAATTCACCCCTCCACTTT.

The count of this clone is one. The chain joins TRBV7-8 to TRBJ1-5; unclear D gene. This CDR3 comprises 14 residues. V dropped 4 bases and J dropped 0 bases, with 7 bases sitting between them. CDR1 is SGHVS and CDR2 is FQNEAQ in the germline V gene. CDR3 DNA: TGTGCCAGCAGCTCCCCTTATAGCAATCAGCCCCAGCATTTT. Translation: CASSSPYSNQPQHF.

V usage is TRBV7-3 and J usage is TRBJ1-4; D is unclear. V was shortened by 1 base and J by 9 bases, with 6 bases between the two germline ends. The germline V gene has CDR1 SGHTA and CDR2 FQGTGA. The CDR3 has 12 amino acids. The CDR3 region is CASSLIAQKLFF. For the CDR3, the DNA is TGTGCCAGCAGCTTAATTGCTCAAAAACTGTTTTTT.

J is TRBJ1-1 and V is TRBV29-1; 9 bases are a match to TRBD1. The CDR3 extends over 11 amino acids. CDR1 is SQVTM, CDR2 ANQGSEA, per germline. The CDR3 DNA sequence: TGCAGTCGTACAGGGGGCGCTGAAGCTTTCTTT. Translated, it gives CSRTGGAEAFF. Full variable domain (missing parts from reference TRBV29-1 and TRBJ1-1): SAVISQKPSRDICQRGTSLTIQCQVDSQVTMMFWYRQQPGQSLTLIATANQGSEATYESGFVIDKFPISRPNLTFSTLTVSNMSPEDSSIYLCSRTGGAEAFFGQGTRLTVV.

This clone was counted a single time. The chain uses TRBV6-1 and TRBJ1-5; no clear D gene. CDR1 is MNHNS and CDR2 is SASEGT in the germline V gene. V was clipped by 2 bases and J by 4 bases, with 6 bases between them. This CDR3 spans 13 amino acids. CDR3 loop: CASSENPNQPQHF. Written as DNA, the CDR3 is TGTGCCAGCAGTGAAAACCCAAATCAGCCCCAGCATTTT.

The chain has TRBV7-9 and TRBJ1-5; 10 bases are a match to TRBD1. Germline V gene lookup returns CDR1 SEHNR and CDR2 FQNEAQ (reference sequence). Trimming at V came to 5 bases and at J to 6 bases, leaving 7 bases not matched to a gene. CDR3 size: 15 residues. In nucleotides, the CDR3 is TGTGCCAGCAGCCCCACCGGGACAGGGGTTCAGCCCCAGCATTTT. It yields the protein CASSPTGTGVQPQHF.

The V call is TRBV9, the J call TRBJ2-3; possibly TRBD1 for D (5 bases). CDR3 length: 16 residues. Looked up from germline, CDR1 is SGDLS and CDR2 is YYNGEE. Between the trimmed V and J ends, which lost 0 bases and 2 bases, there was a span of 13 bases. The CDR3 is CASSVGSYRNTDTQYF. CDR3 nucleotides: TGTGCCAGCAGCGTAGGGTCCTACAGGAACACAGATACGCAGTATTTT.

This chain connects TRBV6-5 to TRBJ1-2; 7 nucleotides agree with TRBD1. Germline V lookup: CDR1 MNHEY, CDR2 SVGAGI. J lost 4 bases, V lost 2 bases, and 1 base had no gene match. This CDR3 has 13 residues. The CDR3 protein is CASSYDRVYGYTF. The CDR3, as DNA: TGTGCCAGCAGTTACGACAGGGTCTATGGCTACACCTTC.

The chain has TRBV14 and TRBJ2-3; no firm D call. This CDR3 contains 14 residues. Germline values: CDR1 SGHDN, CDR2 FVKESK. Trimming cost V 2 bases and J 6 bases, with 12 bases left between them. DNA of the CDR3: TGTGCCAGCAGCCAATTATCGATCGCCGATACGCAGTATTTT. It specifies CASSQLSIADTQYF.

The chain combines TRBV27 with TRBJ2-6; D possibly corresponds to TRBD1 (6 bases). Deletions cut 3 bases from V and 0 bases from J, with 12 bases between. CDR3 length: 17 residues. The germline V gene has CDR1 MNHEY and CDR2 SMNVEV (reference sequence). The CDR3 reads CASSFGTGFSGANVLTF. In DNA, the CDR3 is TGTGCCAGCAGTTTCGGAACAGGGTTCTCTGGGGCCAACGTCCTGACTTTC.

The genes are TRBV6-6 and TRBJ1-1; TRBD1 agrees at 7 bases. The length of the CDR3 is 14 residues. Germline V gene sequence: CDR1 MNHNY, CDR2 SVGAGI (reference sequence). V shed 6 bases and J 2 bases; nucleotides not matched to a gene: 6. CDR3 in amino acids: CASRPNRGNTEAFF. CDR3 DNA sequence: TGTGCCAGCAGACCTAACAGGGGAAACACTGAAGCTTTCTTT.

This clone is categorized as medium-sized. This rearrangement joins TRBV5-1 to TRBJ1-2, with a weak D call TRBD1 (5 bases). Germline CDR1 SGHRS, CDR2 YFSETQ. The CDR3 sequence is 14 residues long. Between the trimmed V and J ends, which lost 0 bases and 4 bases, there was a span of 10 bases. CDR3 region: CASSLGGDGYGYTF. The CDR3 nucleotides read TGCGCCAGCAGCTTGGGTGGGGACGGCTATGGCTACACCTTC.

The CDR3 DNA is TGTGCCAGCAGTTACTCTGTGACGGGAGATTCACCCCTCCACTTT. Encoded protein: CASSYSVTGDSPLHF. The rearrangement links TRBV6-6 to TRBJ1-6; D is undetermined. From germline, CDR1 is MNHNY and CDR2 SVGAGI (reference sequence). The CDR3 is 15 amino acids. Trimming shortened V by 0 bases and J by 8 bases, and 11 bases separated the two germline ends.

The chain links TRBV7-9 to TRBJ2-5; TRBD2 aligns across 8 bases. Trimming took 1 base from V and 3 from J; bases not matched to a gene: 13. Germline CDR1 SEHNR, CDR2 FQNEAQ (reference sequence). This CDR3 is 18 amino acids long. CDR3 sequence: CASSLDIGRLAGKETQYF. Written as DNA, the CDR3 is TGTGCCAGCAGCTTAGATATTGGTCGCTTAGCGGGGAAAGAGACCCAGTACTTC.

The rearrangement uses TRBV5-1 and TRBJ2-7; 8 bases are shared with TRBD1. This CDR3 comprises 14 residues. CDR1 is SGHRS and CDR2 is YFSETQ in the germline V gene. Unmatched junction bases numbered 4, after V lost 4 bases and J lost 1 base. CDR3 amino acids: CASSPGTGSYEQYF. Written as DNA, the CDR3 is TGCGCCAGCAGCCCCGGGACAGGATCCTACGAGCAGTACTTC.

The V gene is TRBV27, the J gene TRBJ1-2; D possibly corresponds to TRBD1 (5 bases). The CDR3 spans 13 residues. V lost 8 bases and J lost 1, with 11 bases in between. Germline-derived CDR1 and CDR2 are MNHEY and SMNVEV (reference sequence). The CDR3 loop is CASSSTVNYGYTF. The DNA of the CDR3 is TGTGCCAGCTCATCGACAGTTAACTATGGCTACACCTTC.

The chain links TRBV7-2 to TRBJ2-1; D unclear. Germline CDR1 reads SGHTA; CDR2 reads FQGNSA. This CDR3 region has 15 residues. Trimming shortened V by 4 bases and J by 0 bases, and 10 bases separated the two germline ends. CDR3 in DNA: TGTGCCAGCAGCTACGACGCAAGCTCCTACAATGAGCAGTTCTTC. It encodes CASSYDASSYNEQFF.

The chain is built from TRBV5-8 and TRBJ2-1; D is unresolved. Germline V CDR1 and CDR2: SGHTS, YDEGEE. V was cut by 1 base and J by 4 bases, with 6 bases left in between. The CDR3 is 13 residues long. The CDR3 region is CASSLRGYNEQFF. The CDR3 DNA reads as TGTGCCAGCAGCTTGAGAGGTTACAATGAGCAGTTCTTC.

The chain carries TRBV20-1 and TRBJ2-7; D unresolved. The CDR3 has 8 residues. Germline assignment: CDR1 DFQATT and CDR2 SNEGSKA (reference sequence). V shed 7 bases and J shed 5 bases, with 3 bases lying between them. DNA of the CDR3: TGCAGTGGGGACGAGCAGTACGTC. Its protein product is CSGDEQYV.

Only a few counts were recorded for this clone. CDR3 loop: CASSLGRDSYNEQFF. The CDR3 nucleotides are TGTGCCAGCAGCCTTGGACGGGATTCTTACAATGAGCAGTTCTTC. This chain uses TRBV7-9 with TRBJ2-1; D perhaps matches TRBD2 (5 bases). This CDR3 is built from 15 residues. V was trimmed by 5 bases and J by 4 bases, leaving 15 bases between them. Germline lookup yields CDR1 SEHNR and CDR2 FQNEAQ (reference sequence).